The present TCR beta chain was sequenced within a study of shared clonotypes between healthy human individuals. This CDR3 is 13 amino acids long. Germline V CDR1 and CDR2: SEHNR, FQNEAQ (reference sequence). V shed 5 bases and J shed 4 bases, with 11 bases lying between them. Repertoires were generated with immunoSEQ multiplex PCR, while TCRdb's copy carries only in-frame clones and drops some. The table includes more than 400,000 clones, roughly 95% detected once. This receptor was taken from a woman in her 30s in good health. Source material: naive CD4+ T cells sorted from blood. Noted subset: CD45RA+ positively selected. The chain joins TRBV7-9 to TRBJ2-5; D uncertain. The DNA of the CDR3 is TGTGCCAGCAGCACCCAGGCGCTAGAGACCCAGTACTTC. This translates into CASSTQALETQYF.